The source of this T cell receptor (beta chain) is a study of shared clonotypes between healthy human individuals. Study-level points and caveats: The generation probabilities recorded for non-shared clonotypes fell below those of clonotypes shared by all four donors. Limited genetic and exposure-history diversity came from having few donors. Among the subsets, naive ones generally showed larger estimated richness than memory ones. Several donors showed sharing of about 4.8% of naive CD4 clonotypes.

Clones were sequenced by immunoSEQ multiplex PCR, and TCRdb holds only the in-frame ones, with some missing. The sample has more than 2,000,000 clones, more than 80% seen once. V was pared by 4 bases and J by 3 bases, with 16 bases between. Germline values: CDR1 SGHTS, CDR2 YDEGEE. There are 15 residues in the CDR3. This clone was found once. Its antigen remains unidentified. V gene TRBV5-8 combines with J gene TRBJ2-5; either TRBD1 or TRBD2 may fit D (6 bases each). This TCR was sampled from a man between 18 and 29 years old in good health. Some clones in this sample may be carry-over from other donors' samples. The sequenced sample consisted of naive CD4+ T cells from PBMCs. As to subset: CD45RA+ positively selected. DNA for the CDR3: TGTGCCAGCAGCAATCGCGGGACAATAAAAGAGACCCAGTACTTC. This encodes CASSNRGTIKETQYF.